These T cell receptor beta chains were read from a single sample in a study of T cell responses to AZD1222 COVID-19 vaccine. Profiling relied on immunoSEQ multiplex PCR, and the TCRdb table lists in-frame clones only, not all of them. Of 120,000 to 150,000 clones listed, 88% are singletons. The sample was peripheral blood, taken 28 days after the second AZD1222 dose. These TCRs come from an adult who received the AZD1222 COVID-19 vaccine. CDR3s include the opening cysteine and the closing phenylalanine or tryptophan. A D gene is named only where the DNA matches it firmly. Only part of the rows carry a size: once, few, many, or a class if the clone is expanded.

>TRBJ2-7|TRBV3-1/TRBV3-2|15|NA|NA
CASSIGLPQSYEQYF
TGTGCCAGCAGCATAGGACTCCCCCAGAGCTACGAGCAGTACTTC
>TRBJ1-2|TRBV11-2|13|NA|NA
CASSLGQAYGYTF
TGTGCCAGCAGCTTAGGGCAGGCCTATGGCTACACCTTC
>TRBJ1-2|TRBV14|15|NA|NA
CASSQDRQGRVGYTF
TGTGCCAGCAGCCAAGATCGTCAGGGGAGGGTAGGCTACACCTTC
>TRBJ1-2|TRBV5-4|15|NA|NA
CASSLAPAANYGYTF
TGTGCCAGCAGCTTGGCCCCAGCCGCTAACTATGGCTACACCTTC
>TRBJ2-1|TRBV28|14|NA|NA
CASSLPHRSSEQFF
TGTGCCAGCAGTTTACCCCATCGGAGCAGTGAGCAGTTCTTC
>TRBJ2-3|TRBV29-1|11|NA|NA
CSVDPGDTQYF
TGCAGCGTAGATCCCGGGGATACGCAGTATTTT
>TRBJ1-6|TRBV10-3|14|NA|few
CAISPGQPNSPLHF
TGTGCCATCAGTCCCGGACAGCCCAATTCACCCCTCCACTTT
>TRBJ2-7|TRBV6-5|11|NA|NA
CASFKGHEQYF
TGTGCCAGCTTTAAGGGCCACGAGCAGTACTTC
>TRBJ1-1|TRBV19|13|NA|NA
CASSSNTRARAFF
TGTGCCAGTAGTTCAAATACCCGGGCGCGAGCTTTCTTT
>TRBJ1-5|TRBV21-1|11|NA|NA
CASTLRQPQHF
TGTGCCAGCACCCTACGTCAGCCCCAGCATTTT
>TRBJ1-3|TRBV10-3|15|TRBD1|NA
CAISDDRGKGDTIYF
TGTGCCATCAGTGATGACAGGGGTAAAGGTGACACCATATATTTT
>TRBJ2-1|TRBV7-2|13|NA|NA
CASSLAERGLQFF
TGTGCCAGCAGCTTAGCGGAGAGGGGATTGCAGTTCTTC
>TRBJ1-4|TRBV14|16|NA|NA
CASSAQSGQGVGKLFF
TGTGCCAGCAGCGCACAGTCGGGCCAGGGTGTAGGAAAACTGTTTTTT
>TRBJ1-4|TRBV5-1|14|TRBD1|NA
CASRPGQLNEKLFF
TGCGCCAGCAGGCCGGGACAGCTAAATGAAAAACTGTTTTTT
>TRBJ2-1|TRBV6-5|13|NA|NA
CASRNAGFREQFF
TGTGCCAGCAGAAACGCAGGGTTTCGGGAGCAGTTCTTC
>TRBJ2-2|TRBV7-9|17|NA|once
CASSPRSSWANTGELFF
TGTGCCAGCAGCCCCAGGAGCTCCTGGGCGAACACCGGGGAGCTGTTTTTT
>TRBJ2-7|TRBV28|14|NA|NA
CASSFGGISKEQYF
TGTGCCAGCAGTTTTGGGGGAATATCTAAGGAGCAGTACTTC
>TRBJ2-5|TRBV5-4|16|TRBD2|few
CASSLYGAGGGETQYF
TGTGCCAGCAGCTTGTACGGAGCGGGGGGTGGTGAGACCCAGTACTTC
>TRBJ2-7|TRBV7-9|14|NA|NA
CASSRDGSSYEQYF
TGTGCCAGCAGCCGGGACGGCAGCTCCTACGAGCAGTACTTC
>TRBJ2-3|TRBV28|18|NA|NA
CASSSERGWGAHADTQYF
TGTGCCAGCAGTTCGGAGAGAGGTTGGGGGGCCCACGCAGATACGCAGTATTTT
>TRBJ1-1|TRBV10-3|13|TRBD1|NA
CASHQWTGSEAFF
TGTGCCAGCCACCAATGGACAGGGAGTGAAGCTTTCTTT
>TRBJ1-2|TRBV4-3|16|NA|NA
CASSHINVEGGYGYTF
TGCGCCAGCAGCCACATCAACGTGGAGGGGGGCTATGGCTACACCTTC
>TRBJ1-4|TRBV5-1|17|NA|NA
CASSLEGLRRGNEKLFF
TGCGCCAGCAGCTTGGAGGGGTTAAGAAGGGGAAATGAAAAACTGTTTTTT
>TRBJ2-3|TRBV30|17|TRBD2|NA
CAWSVLGGLARTDTQYF
TGTGCCTGGAGTGTACTAGGGGGACTAGCCCGTACAGATACGCAGTATTTT
>TRBJ1-1|TRBV3-1/TRBV3-2|12|NA|NA
CASSQEDGQAFF
TGTGCCAGCAGCCAAGAAGACGGTCAAGCTTTCTTT
>TRBJ2-5|TRBV14|16|NA|many
CASSPDQGFRRETQYF
TGTGCCAGCAGCCCCGACCAGGGGTTTCGGAGGGAGACCCAGTACTTC
>TRBJ2-5|TRBV30|14|TRBD2|NA
CAWSVSGSTETQYF
TGTGCCTGGAGTGTAAGCGGGAGTACGGAGACCCAGTACTTC
>TRBJ2-7|TRBV28|14|TRBD1|NA
CASSLDRVMREQYF
TGTGCCAGCAGTTTGGACAGGGTCATGAGGGAGCAGTACTTC
>TRBJ2-7|TRBV24-1|14|TRBD1|NA
CATSGRDRGAEQYF
TGTGCCACCAGTGGCCGGGACAGGGGGGCCGAGCAGTACTTC
>TRBJ1-2|TRBV28|13|NA|few
CATTDGTVYGYTF
TGTGCCACCACCGATGGGACCGTATATGGCTACACCTTC